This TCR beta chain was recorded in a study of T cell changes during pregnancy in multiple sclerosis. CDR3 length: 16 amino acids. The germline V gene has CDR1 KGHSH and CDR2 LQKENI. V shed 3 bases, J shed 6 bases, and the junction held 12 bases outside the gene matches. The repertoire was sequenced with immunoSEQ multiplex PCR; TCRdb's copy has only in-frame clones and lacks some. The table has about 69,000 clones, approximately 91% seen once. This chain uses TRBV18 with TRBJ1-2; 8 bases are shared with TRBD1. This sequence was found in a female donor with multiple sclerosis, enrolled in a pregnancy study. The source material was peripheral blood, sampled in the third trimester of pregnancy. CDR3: CASSPLDTGGLNGYTF. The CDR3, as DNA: TGTGCCAGCTCACCGCTTGATACAGGGGGATTAAATGGCTACACCTTC.